A single sample is the source of the 5 T cell receptor beta chains below, sequenced in a study of CD8 T cells in ankylosing spondylitis. One entry per CDR3 protein results from TCRdb running MiXCR on the 5' RACE reads. Among 200,000 or so distinct CDR3 sequences listed, approximately 12% were seen once. Sequences were obtained from blood, either unsorted or a sorted T cell fraction (not recorded which). These TCRs come from a female donor with ankylosing spondylitis or in good health (not recorded which).

The sample holds many counts of this clonotype. This chain links TRBV6-5 with TRBJ1-5; D gene unclear. V was shortened by 2 bases and J by 1 base, with 15 bases between the two germline ends. CDR1 is MNHEY, CDR2 SVGAGI, per germline. This CDR3 comprises 17 residues. The CDR3 spells CASSYTFGPESNQPQHF. In DNA form, the CDR3 reads TGTGCCAGCAGTTACACCTTTGGGCCCGAGAGCAATCAGCCCCAGCATTTT.

Only a few counts were recorded for this clonotype. The chain has TRBV18 and TRBJ2-7, with 7 nucleotides matching TRBD2. This CDR3 has 13 residues. The germline V gene encodes CDR1 KGHSH and CDR2 LQKENI. After removal of 4 bases from V and 0 bases from J, the junction contained 0 bases not matched to a gene. The CDR3 nucleotides read TGTGCCAGCTCACGGGAGGGCTCCTACGAGCAGTACTTC. It specifies CASSREGSYEQYF.

This clonotype appeared many times. This chain joins TRBV27 and TRBJ2-7; TRBD1 matches at 9 bases. The CDR3 has 15 residues. The junction had 6 bases not matched to a gene; V was cut back by 2 bases and J by 4 bases. CDR1 and CDR2 from the germline V gene are MNHEY and SMNVEV (reference sequence). The CDR3 DNA is TGTGCCAGCAGTTTACTCGGACAGGGGAAATACGAGCAGTACTTC. It encodes CASSLLGQGKYEQYF.

This clonotype was detected a few times. This chain uses TRBV7-9 with TRBJ1-1; the D is unclear. The ends were cut back, 3 bases at V and 1 base at J, with 9 bases in the middle. This CDR3 is 14 amino acids long. Germline V gene sequence: CDR1 SEHNR, CDR2 FQNEAQ (reference sequence). CDR3 bases: TGTGCCAGCAGCTTTGTCAGGACGAACACTGAAGCTTTCTTT. It encodes CASSFVRTNTEAFF. The variable domain in full, completed from reference TRBV7-9 and TRBJ1-1, reads DTGVSQNPRHKITKRGQNVTFRCDPISEHNRLYWYRQTLGQGPEFLTYFQNEAQLEKSRLLSDRFSAERPKGSFSTLEIQRTEQGDSAMYLCASSFVRTNTEAFFGQGTRLTVV.

The gene calls are TRBV6-2 or TRBV6-3 and TRBJ2-2; 8 nucleotides agree with TRBD2. Losses at the gene ends were 6 bases for V and 5 bases for J; bases not matched to a gene: 5. The CDR3 is made up of 14 amino acids. Germline-derived CDR1 and CDR2 are MNHEY and SVGEGT. CDR3 protein: CASSLSGTTGELFF. The DNA of the CDR3 is TGTGCCAGCAGCCTTAGCGGGACGACCGGGGAGCTGTTTTTT.